This TCR beta chain was documented in a study of blood T cell repertoires in COVID-19. Per the germline V gene, CDR1 is MGHRA and CDR2 is YSYEKL. The CDR3 is made up of 15 amino acids. Trimming took 2 bases from V and 6 from J, leaving 13 bases between them. The assay was immunoSEQ multiplex PCR, and TCRdb's table has in-frame clones only and misses some. Of 170,000 or so clones in the sample, approximately 85% were seen once. Participants were aged about 18 to 95 years, lived in 25 or so US areas, and enrolled virtually. Grouping used clinical history reported by participants in a survey and questionnaire.

This rearrangement joins TRBV4-1 to TRBJ1-4; D remains unclear. Sequencing was performed on PBMCs or T cells enriched from blood (not recorded which). This receptor was identified in a woman younger than 30 who had recovered from COVID-19. CDR3: CASSQKATGDEKLFF. The CDR3 DNA follows: TGCGCCAGCAGCCAAAAGGCAACCGGGGATGAAAAACTGTTTTTT.